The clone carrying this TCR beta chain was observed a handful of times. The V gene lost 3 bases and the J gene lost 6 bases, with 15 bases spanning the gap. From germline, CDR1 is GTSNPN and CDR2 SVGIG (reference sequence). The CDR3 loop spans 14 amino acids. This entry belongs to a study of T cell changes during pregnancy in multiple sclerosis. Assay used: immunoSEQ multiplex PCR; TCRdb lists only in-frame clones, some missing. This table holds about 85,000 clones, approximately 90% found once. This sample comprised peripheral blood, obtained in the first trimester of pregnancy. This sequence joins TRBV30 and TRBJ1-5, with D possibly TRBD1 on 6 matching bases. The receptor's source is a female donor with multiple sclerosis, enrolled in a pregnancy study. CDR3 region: CAWSLGGISQPQHF. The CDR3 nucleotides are TGTGCCTGGAGCCTAGGGGGAATCAGTCAGCCCCAGCATTTT.